This entry lists 25 T cell receptor beta chains sequenced from one sample in a study of PD-1 blockade in classical Hodgkin lymphoma. Indicated time point: newly diagnosed, previously untreated cHL patient sample. Using immunoSEQ multiplex PCR, the repertoire was profiled, and TCRdb retains in-frame clones only, with some absent. Of 17,000 or so clones in the sample, roughly 90% were seen once. The sequenced sample was peripheral blood mononuclear cells (PBMCs). All receptors come from a human donor with classical Hodgkin lymphoma.

This clone has just one count. The CDR3 loop reads CAWSALQEAFF. The CDR3 DNA reads TGTGCCTGGAGTGCCTTACAGGAAGCTTTCTTT. The rearrangement uses TRBV30 and TRBJ1-1, with D uncertain. The CDR3 contains 11 residues. The germline gives CDR1 GTSNPN, CDR2 SVGIG (reference sequence). The V and J ends lost 1 base and 8 bases respectively, with 8 bases between them. Full variable domain (missing parts from reference TRBV30 and TRBJ1-1): SQTIHQWPATLVQPVGSPLSLECTVEGTSNPNLYWYRQAAGRGLQLLFYSVGIGQISSEVPQNLSASRPQDRQFILSSKKLLLSDSGFYLCAWSALQEAFFGQGTRLTVV.

This chain connects TRBV5-1 to TRBJ1-1; possibly TRBD1 for D (5 bases). Germline V gene sequence: CDR1 SGHRS, CDR2 YFSETQ. This CDR3 comprises 14 residues. V gave up 3 bases and J gave up 3 bases, with 12 bases separating them. The CDR3: CASSSRGADTEAFF. Here the CDR3 DNA reads TGCGCCAGCAGCTCCCGCGGGGCCGACACTGAAGCTTTCTTT. Supplemented by reference TRBV5-1 and TRBJ1-1, the full variable domain reads KAGVTQTPRYLIKTRGQQVTLSCSPISGHRSVSWYQQTPGQGLQFLFEYFSETQRNKGNFPGRFSGRQFSNSRSEMNVSTLELGDSALYLCASSSRGADTEAFFGQGTRLTVV.

V and J are TRBV28 and TRBJ2-7; 9 positions agree with TRBD2. Germline CDR1 is MDHEN and CDR2 is SYDVKM. This CDR3 spans 14 amino acids. With 2 bases clipped from V and 7 bases from J, the junction kept 6 bases outside the gene matches. CDR3 region: CASSLASGAREQYF. For the CDR3, the DNA is TGTGCCAGCAGTTTAGCTAGCGGGGCCCGGGAGCAGTACTTC.

The gene calls are TRBV25-1 and TRBJ1-2; D ambiguous. Germline assignment: CDR1 MGHDK and CDR2 SYGVNS. Trimming took off 5 bases at V and 3 bases at J, with 13 bases between the two ends. The CDR3 contains 14 residues. The CDR3: CASSRRELYYGYTF. Here the CDR3 DNA reads TGTGCCAGCAGTCGCCGGGAACTTTACTATGGCTACACCTTC.

J is TRBJ2-5 and V is TRBV30; possibly TRBD1 or TRBD2 for D (6 bases each). Trimming shortened V by 2 bases and J by 5 bases, and 15 bases separated the two germline ends. Germline-derived CDR1 and CDR2 are GTSNPN and SVGIG (reference sequence). The CDR3 has 14 amino acids. The CDR3 DNA follows: TGTGCCTGGAGTCGCGGAGGGCAGGGGGAGACCCAGTACTTC. Its protein is CAWSRGGQGETQYF.

V and J are TRBV29-1 and TRBJ2-7, with D tentatively TRBD1 (6 bases). The V gene lost 4 bases and the J gene lost 3 bases, with 10 bases spanning the gap. The CDR3 loop spans 12 amino acids. Germline assignment: CDR1 SQVTM and CDR2 ANQGSEA. The CDR3 protein is CSVVRGNYEQYF. CDR3 bases: TGCAGCGTTGTTAGGGGGAACTACGAGCAGTACTTC.

The chain has TRBV2 and TRBJ2-3; 11 bases match TRBD2. Germline values: CDR1 SNHLY, CDR2 FYNNEI. CDR3 length equals 17 residues. V lost 4 bases to trimming and J lost 0 bases; unmatched junction nucleotides: 6. DNA of the CDR3: TGTGCCAGCAGTGGTAGCGGGAGGGCCCTTAGCACAGATACGCAGTATTTT. Translating it yields CASSGSGRALSTDTQYF.

This sequence joins TRBV15 and TRBJ2-5; 8 bases are shared with TRBD1. V shed 0 bases, J shed 5 bases, and the junction held 5 bases outside the gene matches. The CDR3 sequence is 15 residues long. Germline lookup yields CDR1 LNHNV and CDR2 YYDKDF (reference sequence). CDR3 in DNA: TGTGCCACCAGCAGAGATCCAGGGGGCGCGGAGACCCAGTACTTC. Translating it yields CATSRDPGGAETQYF.

The rearrangement uses TRBV5-4 and TRBJ2-5; TRBD2 matches 8 bases. From germline, CDR1 is SGHNT and CDR2 YYREEE (reference sequence). This CDR3 has 15 amino acids. V trimming: 3 bases; J trimming: 4 bases; junction bases outside the gene matches: 8. The CDR3 DNA is TGTGCCAGCAGCTCGCAAACTAGCGGCGTAGAGACCCAGTACTTC. It translates to CASSSQTSGVETQYF.

The V and J genes are TRBV7-2 and TRBJ2-7; tentatively, D is TRBD2 (5 bases). The length of the CDR3 is 16 residues. The V end was cut by 3 bases, the J end by 0 bases, with 15 bases between. Germline CDR1 and CDR2: SGHTA and FQGNSA. The CDR3 loop is CASSFREYGSSYEQYF. The CDR3 DNA sequence: TGTGCCAGCAGCTTTAGGGAGTACGGTAGCTCCTACGAGCAGTACTTC.

This sequence joins TRBV10-3 and TRBJ2-7; 9 bases are a match to TRBD2. This CDR3 spans 12 amino acids. Unmatched junction bases numbered 1, after V lost 6 bases and J lost 4 bases. Germline V gene sequence: CDR1 ENHRY, CDR2 SYGVKD. CDR3 DNA sequence: TGTGCCATCAGGACTAGCGGATACGAGCAGTACTTC. This gives the protein CAIRTSGYEQYF.

J is TRBJ2-7 and V is TRBV6-4; D might be TRBD2 (6 bases). Germline V gives CDR1 MRHNA, CDR2 SNTAGT. Trimming pared 4 bases from V and 5 bases from J, leaving 12 bases between. This CDR3 is 13 amino acids long. CDR3 in DNA: TGTGCCAGCAGTGCGGCGGGACGGGACGAGCAGTACTTC. Encoded protein: CASSAAGRDEQYF.

In its sample, this clone was seen a few times. This chain connects TRBV6-1 to TRBJ2-7; 14 nucleotides agree with TRBD2. Germline-derived CDR1 and CDR2 are MNHNS and SASEGT. V lost 0 bases and J lost 5; bases outside the gene matches: 0. This CDR3 region has 15 residues. CDR3 DNA: TGTGCCAGCAGTGAAGCGGGACTAGCGGGAGACGAGCAGTACTTC. It encodes CASSEAGLAGDEQYF.

The chain links TRBV25-1 to TRBJ1-4; tentatively, D is TRBD1 (6 bases). Germline loops: CDR1 MGHDK, CDR2 SYGVNS. CDR3 size: 14 residues. V lost 8 bases and J 11 bases, leaving 21 bases between the germline ends. The CDR3 nucleotides read TGTGCCAGCCTTAGCCCGACAGGTTTGGGGAAACTGTTTTTT. Residues: CASLSPTGLGKLFF.

The chain joins TRBV4-1 to TRBJ2-1; the match to TRBD2 covers 11 bases. V lost 7 bases to trimming and J lost 3 bases; unmatched junction nucleotides: 5. The CDR3 length is 15 residues. Germline assignment: CDR1 MGHRA and CDR2 YSYEKL. The CDR3 here is CASTVAGGGYNEQFF. The CDR3 DNA follows: TGCGCCAGCACCGTAGCGGGAGGGGGCTACAATGAGCAGTTCTTC.

This clone is labeled hyperexpanded (1% or more). This chain joins TRBV2 and TRBJ1-2; tentative D call: TRBD1 (5 bases). Trimming left V 0 bases short and J 4 bases short, with 12 bases between. In germline, CDR1 is SNHLY, CDR2 FYNNEI. This CDR3 spans 15 amino acids. The chain's CDR3 is CASSEALGGTYGYTF. The CDR3, as DNA: TGTGCCAGCAGTGAAGCGCTTGGGGGTACCTATGGCTACACCTTC.

CDR3 sequence (DNA): TGCAGTGCAAGGGCCCAAGAGACCCAGTACTTC. It specifies CSARAQETQYF. The chain uses TRBV20-1 and TRBJ2-5; unclear D gene. CDR1 is DFQATT and CDR2 is SNEGSKA in the germline V gene (reference sequence). V lost 6 bases and J lost 1, with 6 bases in between. The CDR3 has 11 amino acids.

The chain joins TRBV7-9 to TRBJ1-2, with a possible D match to TRBD1 (6 bases). The CDR3 is made up of 14 amino acids. V gave up 5 bases and J gave up 1 base, with 11 bases separating them. Germline loops: CDR1 SEHNR, CDR2 FQNEAQ (reference sequence). The DNA of the CDR3 is TGTGCCAGCAGCCCAAGAGGGGGTAACTATGGCTACACCTTC. Its protein is CASSPRGGNYGYTF.

The J gene is TRBJ1-1, the V gene TRBV4-1; 7 bases map to TRBD1. The CDR3 sequence is 15 residues long. The J segment lost 0 bases and the V segment lost 2 bases, leaving 3 bases of the junction unmatched. Germline lookup yields CDR1 MGHRA and CDR2 YSYEKL. CDR3 DNA sequence: TGCGCCAGCAGCCAAAAACAGGGGTTGAACACTGAAGCTTTCTTT. Its protein is CASSQKQGLNTEAFF.

V is TRBV5-3 and J is TRBJ2-7; 8 nucleotides agree with TRBD1. TRBV5-3 is flagged as an ORF with uncertain function. J was trimmed by 7 bases and V by 5 bases; bases with no gene match: 11. The CDR3 is 14 residues long. The CDR3 region has the DNA TGTGCCAGAAGTCAGGACAGGGTCCTAGGGGAGCAGTACTTC. Protein product: CARSQDRVLGEQYF.

This clone was detected only once. The chain is built from TRBV7-6 and TRBJ1-2, with TRBD1 matching 7 bases. The CDR3 extends over 16 amino acids. J gave up 7 bases and V 5 bases, and 16 bases lay outside the gene matches. CDR1 SGHVS and CDR2 FNYEAQ come from the germline V gene. CDR3 DNA sequence: TGTGCCAGCAGCGCCTACCCCAGGGGGAGTAATCGTGGCTACACCTTC. Amino acid sequence: CASSAYPRGSNRGYTF.

DNA for the CDR3: TGTGCCAGCCTCTGGGGCAGGGCAGACTACGAGCAGTACTTC. Protein product: CASLWGRADYEQYF. This chain connects TRBV11-2 to TRBJ2-7; perhaps TRBD1 as D (5 bases). This CDR3 region has 14 residues. Per the germline V gene, CDR1 is SGHAT and CDR2 is FQNNGV. V lost 8 bases and J 3 bases, leaving 17 bases between the germline ends.

This rearrangement joins TRBV9 to TRBJ2-1; D remains unclear. The CDR3 covers 11 residues. The V end was cut by 2 bases, the J end by 10 bases, with 7 bases between. The germline gives CDR1 SGDLS, CDR2 YYNGEE. The CDR3 region has the DNA TGTGCCAGCAGCGTCTCCCCAGAGCAGTTCTTC. The encoded protein is CASSVSPEQFF.

The V gene is TRBV2, the J gene TRBJ1-6; D is ambiguous. V lost 7 bases to trimming and J lost 8 bases, with 12 bases between them. CDR1 and CDR2 (germline): SNHLY, FYNNEI. The CDR3 is made up of 13 amino acids. CDR3 sequence reads: CASMGDTDSPLHF. The CDR3 region has the DNA TGTGCCAGCATGGGAGACACCGATTCACCCCTCCACTTT.

This CDR3 reads CASSEDTAGANVLTF. The CDR3 region has the DNA TGTGCCAGCAGTGAAGATACAGCTGGGGCCAACGTCCTGACTTTC. The chain combines TRBV6-1 with TRBJ2-6; no definite D call. With 1 base removed from V and 2 bases from J, the gap between germline ends came to 6 bases. Germline V gene lookup returns CDR1 MNHNS and CDR2 SASEGT. This CDR3 is built from 15 residues.